This T cell receptor (beta chain) comes out of a study of T cells expressing NK-cell markers (dated by TCRdb to the early 2020s). For the study in its entirety: In sorted CD3+CD56+NKG2C+, CD3+CD56+NKG2C- and CD3+CD56-NKG2C+ T-cell subsets from several donors, TCR beta-chain repertoires were profiled. Among the eight sequenced donors, seven were HCMV-seropositive and one was HCMV-seronegative. Randomly selected healthy volunteers, three men and five women, were used as the eight sequenced donors. Sequencing of the libraries produced 2 x 150 bp reads on Illumina HiSeq 2000/2500, MiSeq or NextSeq. The investigation overall reported the following: Whether the expanded NKG2C-expressing T cell clones were specific for HCMV antigens was left unclear. Those dominant clonotypes were again the most abundant among CD3+CD56-NKG2C+ cells in four donors, at roughly 28.3-65%. In six donors, the dominant CD3+CD56+NKG2C+ clonotypes were among the top 10 CD8+ clonotypes and accounted for about 1.0-8% of CD8+ T cells.

Concerning this clonotype itself: Its antigen is still unknown.

To determine HCMV serostatus, a commercial ELISA kit was used to detect HCMV-specific IgG in serum. Peripheral blood mononuclear cells were isolated from blood by Ficoll density gradient centrifugation. The CDR3 starts with the cysteine, ends with the phenylalanine, and has 16 residues. No DNA sequence was recorded. The listed sequencing device is Illumina HiSeq 2000. 5'RACE template switching, by which a universal primer site and unique molecular identifiers were added, was used to make TCR beta cDNA libraries. cDNA synthesis was primed from the TCR beta constant segment, followed by two successive PCR amplification steps. In the source study's methods: MIGEC handled demultiplexing of the reads and grouping by UMI, while MiTCR was used to assemble and quantify clonotypes. To remove erroneous sequences, TCR cDNA sequences were retained only when supported by two or more reads. Downstream repertoire analysis used the tcR package, and clonotypes were matched across fractions by CDR3 nucleotide sequence plus V segment. VDJmatch was used to annotate antigen specificity against VDJdb, with one amino acid substitution in CDR3 permitted. After reprocessing by TCRdb, each CDR3 protein sequence is one entry, and no DNA is given. These V and J calls originate from TCRdb's pipeline instead of the authors' own analysis. The table for this sample records 440,000 or so distinct CDR3 sequences. The ten biggest clones cover 6% to 9.5% of the sample.

Sequencing input: blood T cells: a sorted CD56 or NKG2C T cell subset, CD4+ or CD8+ T cells, or bulk PBMC T cells (not recorded which). The sequence joins TRBV23-1 to TRBJ2-5; TCRdb selects TRBD1, and the lack of DNA leaves this call unchecked. TRBV23-1 is annotated as an ORF whose role is uncertain. This TCR derives from a woman aged 18-69 years in good health. The CDR3 has the sequence CARASIDRDRQETQYF.